Sequencing of this T cell receptor (beta chain) was carried out in a study of early T cells in non-severe SARS-CoV-2 infection. Trimming at V came to 0 bases and at J to 14 bases, leaving 4 bases not matched to a gene. The germline V gene encodes CDR1 MGHRA and CDR2 YSYEKL. The CDR3 sequence is 15 residues long. From the 5' RACE reads, TCRdb called clonotypes with MiXCR, one entry per CDR3 protein. The sample comprises roughly 110,000 distinct CDR3 sequences, around 10% of which are singletons, and under 9% rests with the top ten. The sequenced sample consisted of whole blood. The chain joins TRBV4-1 to TRBJ2-1; 16 bases are shared with TRBD2. This receptor was identified in an adult who was a healthcare worker with PCR-confirmed SARS-CoV-2 infection or an uninfected control (not recorded which). The CDR3 bases are TGCGCCAGCAGCCAAGAAGGGACTAGCGGGAGGGCAGAGTTCTTC. Its protein product is CASSQEGTSGRAEFF.